Below are 2 T cell receptor beta chains sequenced from a single sample in a study of cytomegalovirus exposure and HLA in healthy donors. Amplification used 60 Vbeta primers and 13 Jbeta primers. Method: immunoSEQ multiplex PCR; TCRdb's copy keeps in-frame clones and lacks some. The table lists over 90,000 clones. Specimen: PBMCs. The receptors were gathered from a man in his forties in good health and CMV-seronegative.

The chain recombines TRBV7-2 with TRBJ2-5; 10 nucleotides line up with TRBD2. The V gene end was trimmed by 8 bases and the J gene end by 2 bases; junction bases not matched to a gene: 8. Per the germline V gene, CDR1 is SGHTA and CDR2 is FQGNSA. This CDR3 comprises 15 residues. CDR3 in DNA: TGTGCCAGCCGCGGCCTAGCGGGGGTGCAAGAGACCCAGTACTTC. Amino acids: CASRGLAGVQETQYF.

The chain combines TRBV29-1 with TRBJ1-1; a possible D gene is TRBD1 (6 bases). The CDR3 runs 17 residues. Trimming shortened V by 4 bases and J by 4 bases, and 25 bases separated the two germline ends. CDR1 is SQVTM and CDR2 is ANQGSEA in the germline V gene. The CDR3 DNA sequence: TGCAGCGTTGGAGGTATGGCAGGGGCTTTTAGGATCACTGAAGCTTTCTTT. Encoded protein: CSVGGMAGAFRITEAFF.